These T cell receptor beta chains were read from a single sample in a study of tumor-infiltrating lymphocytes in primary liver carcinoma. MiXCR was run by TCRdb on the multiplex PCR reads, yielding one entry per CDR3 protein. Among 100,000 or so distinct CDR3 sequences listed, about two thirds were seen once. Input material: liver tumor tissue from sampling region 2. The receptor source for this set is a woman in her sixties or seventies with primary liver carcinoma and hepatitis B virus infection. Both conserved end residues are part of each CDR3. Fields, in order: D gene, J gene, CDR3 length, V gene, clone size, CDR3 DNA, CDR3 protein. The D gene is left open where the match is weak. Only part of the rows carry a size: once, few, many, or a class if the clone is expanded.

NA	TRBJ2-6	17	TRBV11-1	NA	TGTGCCAGCAGCTTCAAGGACACGTTCTCTGGAGCCAGCGTCCTGACTTTC	CASSFKDTFSGASVLTF
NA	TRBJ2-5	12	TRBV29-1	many	TGCAGCGTGAGAGCCCAATGGGAGACCCAGTACTTC	CSVRAQWETQYF
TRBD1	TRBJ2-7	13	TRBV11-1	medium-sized	TGTGCCAGCAGCTTCGGGGACAGCTACGAGCAGTACTTC	CASSFGDSYEQYF
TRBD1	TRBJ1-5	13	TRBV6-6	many	TGTGCCAGCAGGCCGGGACAGGGTATGGCCCAGCATTTT	CASRPGQGMAQHF
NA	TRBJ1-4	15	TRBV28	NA	TGTGCCAGCAGTTGGGGAGTGGGATGGCGTGAAAAACTGTTTTTT	CASSWGVGWREKLFF
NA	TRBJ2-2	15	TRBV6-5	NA	TGTGCCAGCTGTTACGGACGGAATCTCGCCGGGGAGCTGTTTTTT	CASCYGRNLAGELFF
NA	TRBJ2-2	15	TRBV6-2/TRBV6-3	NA	TGTGCCAGCACTTACTTGACAGGTGGGACAGGGGAGCTGTTTTTT	CASTYLTGGTGELFF
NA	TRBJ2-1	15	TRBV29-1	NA	TGCAGCGTTGCGGGTGAGGGCAACTCCTACAATGAGCAGTTCTTC	CSVAGEGNSYNEQFF
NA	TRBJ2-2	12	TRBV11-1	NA	TGTGCCAGCGGCTTACAGGTCGGGGAGCTGCTTTTT	CASGLQVGELLF
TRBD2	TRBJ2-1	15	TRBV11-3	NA	TGTGCCAGCAGCTTAGAACCTAGCGGGAAGCTTGAGCATTTCTTC	CASSLEPSGKLEHFF
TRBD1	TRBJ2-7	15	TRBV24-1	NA	TGTGCCACCGCCGCCGCCTGGACAGGGGTCGTCGAGCAGTACTTC	CATAAAWTGVVEQYF
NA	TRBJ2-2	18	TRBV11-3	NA	TGCGCCAGCAGCTTAGATCTTTGGGACACAGAGAACACCGAGGAGCTGTTTTTT	CASSLDLWDTENTEELFF
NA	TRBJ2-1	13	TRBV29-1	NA	TGCAGTGCTGAACCGCCACCTGCACTTGAGCAGTTCTTC	CSAEPPPALEQFF
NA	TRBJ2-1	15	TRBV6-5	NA	TGTGTCAGCAGTTACCGGGGGACTGATTACAATGAGCTGTTCTTC	CVSSYRGTDYNELFF
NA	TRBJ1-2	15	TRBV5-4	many	TGTGCCAGCAGCTTGTTTGCGGGAACTAACTATGGCTACACCTTC	CASSLFAGTNYGYTF
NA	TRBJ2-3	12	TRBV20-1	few	TGCAGTGCTATTCGGGACTCAGGTACGCAGTATTTT	CSAIRDSGTQYF
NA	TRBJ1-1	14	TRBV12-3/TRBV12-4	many	TGTGCCAGCAGTTTATCACAGGGTCGTACTGAAGCTTTCTTT	CASSLSQGRTEAFF
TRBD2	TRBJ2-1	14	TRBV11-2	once	TGTGCCAGCAGCGCGGGGGGGGCAGTCAATGAGCAGTTCTTC	CASSAGGAVNEQFF
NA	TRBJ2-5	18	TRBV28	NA	TGTGCCAGCAGTACCAGGACTAACGGGAGAGGGCGGCTCGAGACCCAGTACTTC	CASSTRTNGRGRLETQYF
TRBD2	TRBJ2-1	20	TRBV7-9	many	TGTGCCAGCAGCAAACTGCGGGCCCTGCGCGGGAGTGGGTATTACAATGAGCAGTTCTTC	CASSKLRALRGSGYYNEQFF
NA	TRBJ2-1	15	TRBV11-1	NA	TGTGCCAGTGCACATAGCGGCCCTTCCTACAGAGAGCGGTTCTTC	CASAHSGPSYRERFF
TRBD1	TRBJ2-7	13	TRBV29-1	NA	TGCAACGTCGTGGGACAGGGATTTAGCAAGCAGTACTTC	CNVVGQGFSKQYF
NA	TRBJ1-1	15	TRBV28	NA	TGTGCCAGCAGTCCGATGATCGGAATGAACACTGAAGCTTTCTTT	CASSPMIGMNTEAFF
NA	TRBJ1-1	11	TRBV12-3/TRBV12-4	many	TGTGCCAGCAGTCTTGCAGGGAGGGTTTTCTTT	CASSLAGRVFF
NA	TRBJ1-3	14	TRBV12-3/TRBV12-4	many	TGTGCCAGCAGTTTTCGGGGCTCTGGAAACACCATATATTTT	CASSFRGSGNTIYF
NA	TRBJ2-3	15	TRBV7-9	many	TGTGCCAGCAGCGTCCGGGACACCCGCACAGATACGCAGTATTTT	CASSVRDTRTDTQYF
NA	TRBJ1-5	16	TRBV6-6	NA	TGTGGTAGCAGTTACTCCACCGGGGGAGGTTTTCAGCCCCAGCATTTT	CGSSYSTGGGFQPQHF
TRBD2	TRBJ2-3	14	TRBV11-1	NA	TGTGACAGCAGCATAAGGCAACGTGCGGGAGAGTCTCACTTC	CDSSIRQRAGESHF
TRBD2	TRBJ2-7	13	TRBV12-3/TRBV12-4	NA	TGTGCCAGCACAGCCAGCGGGGCCCACGAGCAATGCTTC	CASTASGAHEQCF
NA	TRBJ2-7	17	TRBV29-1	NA	TGCAGCGTTGAAGAGGCGGCTAGCTGTAGTGTTATCTACGAGCAGTACTTC	CSVEEAASCSVIYEQYF
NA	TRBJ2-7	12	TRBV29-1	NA	TGCAGCGTTGAAGATACAGGCTACGAGGAGCACTTC	CSVEDTGYEEHF
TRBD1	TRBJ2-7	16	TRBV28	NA	TGTGCCGGCAGTAAACTACAGGGGGCGATGGCCTACGAGCAGTACTTC	CAGSKLQGAMAYEQYF
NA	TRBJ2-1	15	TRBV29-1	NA	TGCAGCGTTGGGGAGCTTAGCGGAACGTACAATGAGCAGTTCTTC	CSVGELSGTYNEQFF
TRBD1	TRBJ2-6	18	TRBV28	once	TGTGCCAACAGTTCACCGGGACAGGCGATTACTGGGGCCAACGCCCTGACTTTC	CANSSPGQAITGANALTF
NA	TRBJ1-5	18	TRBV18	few	TGTGCCAGCTCACCAGGGGAACCCGGGACCCTTAGCAATCAGCCCCAGCATTTT	CASSPGEPGTLSNQPQHF
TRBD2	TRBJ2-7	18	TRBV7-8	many	TGTGCCAGCAGTAGGAGGCTAGCGGGAGTCACAAGCTCCTACGAGCAGTACTTC	CASSRRLAGVTSSYEQYF
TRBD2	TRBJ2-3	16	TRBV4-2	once	TGTGCCAGCAACCAAGAACTAGCGGGACCCACAGATACGCGGTATTTT	CASNQELAGPTDTRYF